The clone carrying this T cell receptor beta chain was picked up one time. Antigen unknown. These data originate in a study of T cells in tuberculosis. Study background: A South African cohort included IGRA-negative adolescents, latently infected IGRA-positive adolescents and adults with active tuberculosis. General observations from the study: GEM motif frequencies gave 55% to 75% accuracy; the GMM repertoire gave roughly 87%. Smaller alpha distances in active tuberculosis partly reflected shorter CDR3-alpha lengths. Samples were chosen by availability of cryopreserved specimens.

The repertoire was sequenced with immunoSEQ multiplex PCR; TCRdb's copy has only in-frame clones and lacks some. The sample includes fewer than 45,000 clones, nearly 95% of them seen just once. The TCR sequence derives from a donor aged 10-29 years with latent tuberculosis or without tuberculosis infection. Sequencing input: PBMCs.

CDR3 in DNA: TGCGCCAGCAGCTTGGGTCGGGGTAGCGGGGCCTACGAGCAGTACTTC. Protein product: CASSLGRGSGAYEQYF. The V gene is TRBV5-1, the J gene TRBJ2-7; TRBD2 agrees at 8 bases. J gave up 2 bases and V 0 bases, and 7 bases lay outside the gene matches. Germline CDR1 reads SGHRS; CDR2 reads YFSETQ. The CDR3 is 16 amino acids.